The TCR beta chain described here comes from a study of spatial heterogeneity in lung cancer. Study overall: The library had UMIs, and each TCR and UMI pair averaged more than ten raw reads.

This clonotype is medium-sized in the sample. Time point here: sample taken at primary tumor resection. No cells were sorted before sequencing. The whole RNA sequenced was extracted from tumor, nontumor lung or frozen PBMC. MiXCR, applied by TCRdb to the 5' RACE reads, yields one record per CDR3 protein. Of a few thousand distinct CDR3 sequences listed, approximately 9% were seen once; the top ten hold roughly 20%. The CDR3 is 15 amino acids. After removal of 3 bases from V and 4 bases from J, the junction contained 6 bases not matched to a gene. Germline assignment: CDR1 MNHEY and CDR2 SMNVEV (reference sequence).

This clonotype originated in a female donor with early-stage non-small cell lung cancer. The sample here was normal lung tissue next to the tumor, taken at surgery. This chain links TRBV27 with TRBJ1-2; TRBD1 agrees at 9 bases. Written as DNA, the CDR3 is TGTGCCAGCAGTTTGGGACAGGGCTCCATCTATGGCTACACCTTC. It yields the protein CASSLGQGSIYGYTF.